Detailed here is one T cell receptor beta chain. These data are taken from a study of T cell changes during pregnancy in multiple sclerosis. Losses at the gene ends were 0 bases for V and 2 bases for J; bases not matched to a gene: 20. The CDR3 is made up of 23 amino acids. Germline CDR1 reads LGHNA; CDR2 reads YNFKEQ. The repertoire was sequenced with immunoSEQ multiplex PCR; TCRdb's copy has only in-frame clones and lacks some. The sample contains approximately 61,000 clones, 90% of which appear only once. The chain has TRBV4-2 and TRBJ2-2; 11 bases agree with TRBD2. The TCR originated in a female donor in good health, enrolled as a control in a pregnancy study. The sequences come from peripheral blood, collected in the first trimester of pregnancy. CDR3 in amino acids: CASSQDMGHDEASGGTNTGELFF. Here the CDR3 DNA reads TGTGCCAGCAGCCAAGATATGGGGCACGATGAGGCTAGCGGGGGGACTAACACCGGGGAGCTGTTTTTT.